A selection of T cell receptor beta chains follows, all from one sample in a study of blood T cells in healthy people across ages. TCRdb fed the 5' RACE reads into MiXCR, producing one record per CDR3 protein. The sample has approximately 800,000 distinct CDR3 sequences; roughly 50% are singletons. The sample taken for sequencing was blood. The receptors come from an older man in good health. CDR3s include the opening cysteine and the closing phenylalanine or tryptophan. Each record gives: V gene, clone size, D gene, J gene, CDR3 protein, CDR3 DNA. The D gene is left open where the match is weak. Clone size, where shown, is once, few, many, or a class for clones that have expanded.

TRBV3-1	NA	TRBD2	TRBJ2-5	CASSQAGGQETQYF	TGTGCCAGCAGCCAAGCGGGGGGTCAAGAGACCCAGTACTTC
TRBV24-1	NA	TRBD1	TRBJ2-5	CATSDRPGGRETQYF	TGTGCCACCAGTGACCGTCCAGGGGGCAGAGAGACCCAGTACTTC
TRBV12-3/TRBV12-4	NA	NA	TRBJ2-3	CASKRDPRADTQYF	TGTGCCAGCAAGAGGGACCCCCGGGCAGATACGCAGTATTTT
TRBV7-9	few	NA	TRBJ2-7	CASSLEGLGGHEQYF	TGTGCCAGCAGCTTAGAAGGACTGGGGGGCCACGAGCAGTACTTC
TRBV4-1	NA	NA	TRBJ1-2	CASSQGSTGKRDNYGYTF	TGCGCCAGCAGCCAAGGAAGTACAGGCAAACGGGATAACTATGGCTACACCTTC
TRBV29-1	few	NA	TRBJ2-7	CSVGRGSSYEQYF	TGCAGCGTTGGACGGGGTAGCTCCTACGAGCAGTACTTC
TRBV12-3/TRBV12-4	NA	TRBD1	TRBJ1-4	CASSRDSRSEKLFF	TGTGCCAGCAGCCGGGACAGCCGCAGCGAAAAACTGTTTTTT
TRBV5-1	NA	NA	TRBJ2-2	CASSRTGLLNTGELFF	TGCGCCAGCAGCCGTACGGGACTTCTAAACACCGGGGAGCTGTTTTTT
TRBV9	NA	NA	TRBJ2-3	CASSRRSSTDTQYF	TGTGCCAGCAGTCGGCGATCTAGCACAGATACGCAGTATTTT
TRBV11-2	NA	NA	TRBJ1-1	CAGTPTVNTEAFF	TGTGCCGGCACCCCTACAGTGAACACTGAAGCTTTCTTT
TRBV2	NA	TRBD2	TRBJ2-4	CASRSGRGQYF	TGTGCCAGCAGGAGCGGGAGGGGTCAGTACTTC
TRBV6-1	NA	NA	TRBJ2-5	CASSLGSKSQETQYF	TGTGCCAGCAGTCTAGGTTCGAAATCTCAAGAGACCCAGTACTTC
TRBV14	NA	NA	TRBJ2-3	CASSQVPGRYAYF	TGTGCCAGCAGCCAAGTTCCGGGGAGATACGCGTATTTT
TRBV20-1	few	NA	TRBJ2-7	CSARDPLEGYEQYF	TGCAGTGCTAGAGATCCCCTGGAGGGATACGAGCAGTACTTC
TRBV28	many	NA	TRBJ2-7	CASLLTGDSYEQYF	TGTGCCAGCCTCCTCACGGGCGACTCCTACGAGCAGTACTTC
TRBV2	NA	NA	TRBJ1-5	CASSEGGTGNQPQHF	TGTGCCAGCAGTGAAGGGGGGACGGGCAATCAGCCCCAGCATTTT
TRBV7-2	NA	TRBD1	TRBJ2-2	CASSLVWTGGVGELFF	TGTGCCAGCAGCTTAGTGTGGACAGGGGGCGTCGGGGAGCTGTTTTTT